This T cell receptor beta chain was sequenced for a study of spatial heterogeneity in lung cancer. Time point in this sample: sample taken at primary tumor resection. Whole RNA from tumor, nontumor lung or frozen PBMC was sequenced unsorted. Approximately 70 TRACERx patients with early, untreated non-small cell lung cancer donated samples. On each TCR cDNA molecule, a unique molecular identifier was present. TCRdb used MiXCR to reprocess the 5' RACE reads, holding one entry per CDR3 protein. The table records approximately 49,000 distinct CDR3 sequences, about 5.8% of them present only once. V dropped 3 bases and J dropped 8; count of bases not matched to a gene: 2. This CDR3 is built from 12 residues.

Sequences were derived from PBMCs, sampled at surgery. The chain couples TRBV12-3 or TRBV12-4 to TRBJ1-2; 8 bases are shared with TRBD1. The TCR originated in a male donor with early-stage non-small cell lung cancer. CDR3 bases: TGTGCCAGCAGTTTGGCAGGGGGCGGCTACACCTTC. It specifies CASSLAGGGYTF.